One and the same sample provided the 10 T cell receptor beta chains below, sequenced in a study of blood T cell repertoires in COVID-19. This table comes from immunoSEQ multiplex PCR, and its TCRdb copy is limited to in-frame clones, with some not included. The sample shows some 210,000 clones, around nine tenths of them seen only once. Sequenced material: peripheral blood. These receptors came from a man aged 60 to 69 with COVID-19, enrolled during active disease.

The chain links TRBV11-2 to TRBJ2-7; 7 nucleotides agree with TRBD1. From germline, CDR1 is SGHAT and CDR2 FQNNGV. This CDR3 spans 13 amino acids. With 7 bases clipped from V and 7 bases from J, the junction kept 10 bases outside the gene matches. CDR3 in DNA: TGTGCCAGCACGACAGGGTCTTGGGGGGAGCAGTACTTC. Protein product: CASTTGSWGEQYF. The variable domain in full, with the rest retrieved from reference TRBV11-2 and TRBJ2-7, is EAGVAQSPRYKIIEKRQSVAFWCNPISGHATLYWYQQILGQGPKLLIQFQNNGVVDDSQLPKDRFSAERLKGVDSTLKIQPAKLEDSAVYLCASTTGSWGEQYFGPGTRLTVT.

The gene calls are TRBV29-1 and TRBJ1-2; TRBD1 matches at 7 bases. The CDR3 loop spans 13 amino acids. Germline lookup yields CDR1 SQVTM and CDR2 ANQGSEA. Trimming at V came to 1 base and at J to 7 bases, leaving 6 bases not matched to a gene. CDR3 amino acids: CSVEVGGWGGYTF. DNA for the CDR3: TGCAGCGTTGAAGTAGGGGGCTGGGGTGGCTACACCTTC. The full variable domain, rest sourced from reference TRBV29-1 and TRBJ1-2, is SAVISQKPSRDICQRGTSLTIQCQVDSQVTMMFWYRQQPGQSLTLIATANQGSEATYESGFVIDKFPISRPNLTFSTLTVSNMSPEDSSIYLCSVEVGGWGGYTFGSGTRLTVV.

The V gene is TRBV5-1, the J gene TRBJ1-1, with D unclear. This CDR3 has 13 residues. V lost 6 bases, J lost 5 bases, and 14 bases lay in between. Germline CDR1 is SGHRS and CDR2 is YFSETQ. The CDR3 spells CASTAAAGTEAFF. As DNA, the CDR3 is TGCGCCAGCACGGCGGCAGCGGGGACTGAAGCTTTCTTT.

CDR3 DNA: TGTGCCAGCAGTCCAGACAACTACGAGCAGTACTTC. Translation: CASSPDNYEQYF. The rearrangement links TRBV12-3 or TRBV12-4 to TRBJ2-7; D remains ambiguous. The V end lost 5 bases, the J end lost 3 bases, and 8 bases lay between the germline ends. The CDR3 is made up of 12 amino acids.

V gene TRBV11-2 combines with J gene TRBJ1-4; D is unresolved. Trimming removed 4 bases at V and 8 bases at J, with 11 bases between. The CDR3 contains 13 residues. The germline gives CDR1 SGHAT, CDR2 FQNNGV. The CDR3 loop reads CASSSGSREKLFF. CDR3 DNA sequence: TGTGCCAGCAGCTCAGGATCTCGGGAAAAACTGTTTTTT. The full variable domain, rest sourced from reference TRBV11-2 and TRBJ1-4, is EAGVAQSPRYKIIEKRQSVAFWCNPISGHATLYWYQQILGQGPKLLIQFQNNGVVDDSQLPKDRFSAERLKGVDSTLKIQPAKLEDSAVYLCASSSGSREKLFFGSGTQLSVL.

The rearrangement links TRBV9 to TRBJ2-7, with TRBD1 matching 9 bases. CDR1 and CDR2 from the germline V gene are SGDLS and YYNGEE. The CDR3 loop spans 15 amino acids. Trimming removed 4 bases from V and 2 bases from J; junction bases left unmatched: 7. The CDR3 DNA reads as TGTGCCAGCAGCTTCCGACAGGGGGGGACCTACGAGCAGTACTTC. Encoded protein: CASSFRQGGTYEQYF.

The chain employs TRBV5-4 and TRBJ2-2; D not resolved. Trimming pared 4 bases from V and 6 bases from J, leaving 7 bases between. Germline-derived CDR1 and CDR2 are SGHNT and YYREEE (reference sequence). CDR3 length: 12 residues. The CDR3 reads CASSAISGELFF. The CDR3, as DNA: TGTGCCAGCAGCGCGATATCCGGGGAGCTGTTTTTT.

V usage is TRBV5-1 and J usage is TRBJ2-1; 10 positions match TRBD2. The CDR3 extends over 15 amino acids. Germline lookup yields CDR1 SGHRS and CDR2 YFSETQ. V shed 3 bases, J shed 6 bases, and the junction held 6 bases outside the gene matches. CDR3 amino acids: CASSSTTSGANEQFF. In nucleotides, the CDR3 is TGCGCCAGCAGCTCGACCACTAGCGGGGCCAATGAGCAGTTCTTC.

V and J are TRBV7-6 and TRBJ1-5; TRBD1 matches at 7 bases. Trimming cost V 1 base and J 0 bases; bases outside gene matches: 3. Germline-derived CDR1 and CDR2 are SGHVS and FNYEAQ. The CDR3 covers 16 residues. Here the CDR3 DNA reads TGTGCCAGCAGCTTAGAAGGGGGCTATAGCAATCAGCCCCAGCATTTT. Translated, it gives CASSLEGGYSNQPQHF.

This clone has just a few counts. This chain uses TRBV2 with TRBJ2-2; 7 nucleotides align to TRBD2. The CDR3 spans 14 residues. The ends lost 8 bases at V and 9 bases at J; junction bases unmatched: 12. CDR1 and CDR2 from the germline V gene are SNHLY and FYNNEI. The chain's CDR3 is CASGRDRGVRELFF. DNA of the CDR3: TGTGCCAGCGGGAGGGACCGAGGTGTGAGGGAGCTGTTTTTT.